This passage covers 10 T cell receptor beta chains from one sample sequenced in a study of blood T cell repertoires in COVID-19. The repertoire was sequenced with immunoSEQ multiplex PCR; TCRdb's copy has only in-frame clones and lacks some. The sample carries about 250,000 clones, about four fifths recorded once. Material for sequencing was peripheral blood. All receptors derive from a man older than 75 with acute or convalescent COVID-19.

A few counts support this clone. The chain has TRBV4-1 and TRBJ2-6; D uncertain. The CDR3 runs 17 residues. Germline lookup yields CDR1 MGHRA and CDR2 YSYEKL. Trimming took 0 bases from V and 0 from J, leaving 9 bases between them. The CDR3 DNA is TGCGCCAGCAGCCAAGATAAACAGATCTCTGGGGCCAACGTCCTGACTTTC. This sequence encodes CASSQDKQISGANVLTF.

The chain combines TRBV6-6 with TRBJ2-2; TRBD2 matches 13 bases. This CDR3 contains 15 residues. Unmatched junction bases numbered 5, after V lost 6 bases and J lost 7 bases. Germline CDR1 MNHNY, CDR2 SVGAGI (reference sequence). In DNA, the CDR3 is TGTGCCAGCAGCTGGACTAGCGGGAGAGGCGGGGAGCTGTTTTTT. Its translation: CASSWTSGRGGELFF.

The genes are TRBV27 and TRBJ2-7; D might be TRBD1 (5 bases). Looked up from germline, CDR1 is MNHEY and CDR2 is SMNVEV (reference sequence). Between the trimmed V and J ends, which lost 3 bases and 2 bases, there was a span of 11 bases. The CDR3 consists of 14 residues. The CDR3 region is CASSFSQGPYEQYF. CDR3 in DNA: TGTGCCAGCAGTTTTTCGCAGGGCCCCTACGAGCAGTACTTC.

The chain has TRBV27 and TRBJ1-5, with a tentative D call TRBD1 (6 bases). Germline assignment: CDR1 MNHEY and CDR2 SMNVEV (reference sequence). V was trimmed by 7 bases and J by 4 bases, leaving 14 bases between them. CDR3 length: 14 residues. The CDR3 region has the DNA TGTGCCAGCAACAACCGAGGGGGAAATCAGCCCCAGCATTTT. This encodes CASNNRGGNQPQHF.

J is TRBJ1-6 and V is TRBV12-3 or TRBV12-4; D uncertain. The CDR3 sequence is 13 residues long. The germline V and J ends were trimmed by 5 bases and 7 bases, with 9 bases remaining between them. The CDR3 protein is CASSHAGNSPLHF. Written as DNA, the CDR3 is TGTGCCAGCAGTCACGCAGGAAATTCACCCCTCCACTTT.

This clone was detected only a few times. This chain links TRBV9 with TRBJ2-1; 11 bases match TRBD2. The CDR3 contains 14 residues. The J segment lost 7 bases and the V segment lost 6 bases, leaving 6 bases of the junction unmatched. Germline V CDR1 and CDR2: SGDLS, YYNGEE. For the CDR3, the DNA is TGTGCCAGCAATATAGCGGGAGGGAGAAATGAGCAGTTCTTC. This gives the protein CASNIAGGRNEQFF.

The table lists this clone with a few counts. The chain combines TRBV7-8 with TRBJ1-5, with D unresolved. The germline CDR1 and CDR2 sequences are SGHVS and FQNEAQ. The CDR3 is 19 amino acids. The ends were cut back, 0 bases at V and 0 bases at J, with 18 bases in the middle. The CDR3 region has the DNA TGTGCCAGCAGCTTAGCTCGGTATAGAGGCACATTTAGCAATCAGCCCCAGCATTTT. Translated, it gives CASSLARYRGTFSNQPQHF.

The CDR3 reads CASSTTGGWTEAFF. CDR3 sequence (DNA): TGTGCCAGCAGTACGACAGGGGGATGGACTGAAGCTTTCTTT. The chain combines TRBV28 with TRBJ1-1; TRBD1 agrees at 9 bases. The V gene's germline CDR1 is MDHEN and CDR2 SYDVKM. The J segment lost 5 bases and the V segment lost 5 bases, leaving 6 bases of the junction unmatched. The CDR3 extends over 14 amino acids.

The rearrangement joins TRBV19 to TRBJ2-1; 7 nucleotides align to TRBD2. The V segment lost 0 bases and the J segment 5 bases; nucleotides outside the gene matches: 10. This CDR3 region has 17 residues. Germline loops: CDR1 LNHDA, CDR2 SQIVND (reference sequence). The CDR3 region has the DNA TGTGCCAGTAGTATAGACCACGGGGGGAGGAGAAACAATGAGCAGTTCTTC. Translating gives CASSIDHGGRRNNEQFF.

The chain employs TRBV7-9 and TRBJ2-7, with 8 bases matching TRBD2. This CDR3 region has 16 residues. CDR1 is SEHNR, CDR2 FQNEAQ, per germline (reference sequence). J was trimmed by 0 bases and V by 0 bases; bases with no gene match: 4. Here the CDR3 DNA reads TGTGCCAGCAGCTTAGCTTTAGCGGGAAGCTCCTACGAGCAGTACTTC. It is translated as CASSLALAGSSYEQYF.